The T cell receptor (beta chain) under discussion was sequenced for a study of T cell changes during pregnancy in multiple sclerosis. In germline, CDR1 is SGDLS, CDR2 YYNGEE. The ends lost 7 bases at V and 2 bases at J; junction bases unmatched: 6. The CDR3 consists of 14 residues. Profiling relied on immunoSEQ multiplex PCR, and the TCRdb table lists in-frame clones only, not all of them. The table lists about 40,000 clones, around 94% of them singletons. This receptor was identified in a female donor with multiple sclerosis, enrolled in a pregnancy study. V is TRBV9 and J is TRBJ2-1; 7 bases are shared with TRBD2. The specimen was peripheral blood, collected in the third trimester of pregnancy. As DNA, the CDR3 is TGTGCCAGCTCCCGGGGGGTAGCCTACAATGAGCAGTTCTTC. Translation gives CASSRGVAYNEQFF.